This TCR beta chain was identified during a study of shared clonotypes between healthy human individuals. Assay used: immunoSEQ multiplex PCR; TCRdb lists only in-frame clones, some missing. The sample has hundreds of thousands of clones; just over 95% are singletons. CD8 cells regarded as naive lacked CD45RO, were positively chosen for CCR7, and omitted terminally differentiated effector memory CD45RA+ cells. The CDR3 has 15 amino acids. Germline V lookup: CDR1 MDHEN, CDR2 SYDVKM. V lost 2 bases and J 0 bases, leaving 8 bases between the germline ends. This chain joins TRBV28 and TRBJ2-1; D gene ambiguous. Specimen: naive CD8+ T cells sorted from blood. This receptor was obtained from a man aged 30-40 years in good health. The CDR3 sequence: CASSLRGSSYNEQFF. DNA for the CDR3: TGTGCCAGCAGTTTACGTGGTAGCTCCTACAATGAGCAGTTCTTC.